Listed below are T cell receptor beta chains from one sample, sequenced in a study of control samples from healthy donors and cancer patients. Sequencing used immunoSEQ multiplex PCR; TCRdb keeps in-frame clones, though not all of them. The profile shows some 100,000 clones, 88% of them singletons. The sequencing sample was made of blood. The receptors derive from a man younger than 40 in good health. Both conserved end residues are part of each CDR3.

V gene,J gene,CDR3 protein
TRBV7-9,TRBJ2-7,CASSQTSGSYEQYF
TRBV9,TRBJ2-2,CASSVQRDSNTGELFF
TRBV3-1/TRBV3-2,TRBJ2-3,CASSHSGPFPGTSGRTSTDTQYF
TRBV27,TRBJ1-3,CASSPGTGGTIYF
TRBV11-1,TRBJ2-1,CASTGLAGIDNEQFF
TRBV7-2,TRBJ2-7,CASSPLLGTSYEQYF
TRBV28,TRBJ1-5,CASSLGGSVSPQHF
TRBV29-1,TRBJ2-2,CSVEKGWELFF
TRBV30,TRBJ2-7,CAWSVRMGEQYF
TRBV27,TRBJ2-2,CASSSQPGRVNTGELFF
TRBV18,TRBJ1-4,CASSPPKGEGEKLFF
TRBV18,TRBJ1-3,CASSAASRKGNTIYF
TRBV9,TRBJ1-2,CASSVTTGGRYGYTF
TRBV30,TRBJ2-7,CAWSVLGYEQYF
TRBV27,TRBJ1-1,CASSLLIGRATEAFF
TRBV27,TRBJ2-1,CASSLSSGPLNNEQFF
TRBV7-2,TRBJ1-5,CASSLDDGTRNQPQHF
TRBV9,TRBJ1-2,CASSARQDHGYTF
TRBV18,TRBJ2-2,CASSPIGTPNTGELFF
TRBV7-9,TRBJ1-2,CASSVGQNYGYTF
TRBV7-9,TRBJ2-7,CASSPRDRGLRDEQYF
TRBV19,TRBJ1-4,CASMRTGDNEKLFF
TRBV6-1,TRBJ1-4,CASSESPGRGNEKLFF
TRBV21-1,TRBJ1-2,CASSKKCGYTF
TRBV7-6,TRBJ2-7,CASSETGTGYMAEQYF
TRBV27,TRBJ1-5,CASSFDYAGQPQHF
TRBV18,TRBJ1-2,CASSPNSPGQGNYGYTF
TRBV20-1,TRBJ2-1,CSASEFGAGETNEWQFF
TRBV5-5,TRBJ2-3,CASSLVSTDTQYF
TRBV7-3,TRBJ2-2,CASSVDRATGELFF
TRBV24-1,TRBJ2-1,CATSDPSGRAGYNEQFF
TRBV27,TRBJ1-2,CASTPSLYGYTF
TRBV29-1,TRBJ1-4,CSVLGTAEGGKLFF
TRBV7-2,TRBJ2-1,CASSLRGGPVGNEQFF
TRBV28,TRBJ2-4,CASSLRHEGAAKNIQYF
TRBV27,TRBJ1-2,CASRPPAGAANYGYTF
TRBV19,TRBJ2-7,CASSIGLADTYEQYF
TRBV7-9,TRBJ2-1,CASSLNYGHEQFF
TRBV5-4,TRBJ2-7,CASSLGSSYEQYF
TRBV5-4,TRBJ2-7,CASSSGGTAYEQYF
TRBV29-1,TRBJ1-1,CSVARTGPTEAFF
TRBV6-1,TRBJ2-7,CASSEARDHLAPHEQYF
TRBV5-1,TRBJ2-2,CASSLAGGPGGELFF
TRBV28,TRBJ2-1,CASSSSGENYNEQFF
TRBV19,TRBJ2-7,CASSRQGRDEQYF
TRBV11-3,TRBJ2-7,CASSSKSGRIDEQYF
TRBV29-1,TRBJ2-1,CSGDPFVRDRGYNEQFF
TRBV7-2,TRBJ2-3,CASSLAFLDRDTQYF
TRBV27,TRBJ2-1,CASSISTGYYNEQFF
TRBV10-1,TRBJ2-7,CASSESLGTGGDEQYF
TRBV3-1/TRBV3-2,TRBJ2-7,CASSQAGQGSNEQYF
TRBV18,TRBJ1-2,CASSPPMGRGDGYTF
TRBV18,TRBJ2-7,CASSPGIGRSTYEQYF